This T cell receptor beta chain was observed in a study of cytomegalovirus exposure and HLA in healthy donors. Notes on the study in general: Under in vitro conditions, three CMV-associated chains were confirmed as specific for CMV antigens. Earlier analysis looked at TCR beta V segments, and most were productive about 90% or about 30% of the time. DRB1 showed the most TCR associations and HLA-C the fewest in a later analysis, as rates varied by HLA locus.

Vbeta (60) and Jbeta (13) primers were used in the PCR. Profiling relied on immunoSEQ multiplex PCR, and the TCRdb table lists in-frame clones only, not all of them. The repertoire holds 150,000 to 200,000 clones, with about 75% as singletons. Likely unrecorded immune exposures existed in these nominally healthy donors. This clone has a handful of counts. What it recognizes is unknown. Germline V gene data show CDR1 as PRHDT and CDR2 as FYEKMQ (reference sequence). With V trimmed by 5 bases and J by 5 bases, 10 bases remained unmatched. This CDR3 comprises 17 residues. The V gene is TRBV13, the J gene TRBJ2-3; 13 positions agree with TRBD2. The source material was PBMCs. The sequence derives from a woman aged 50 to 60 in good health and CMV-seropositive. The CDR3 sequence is CASSPTGLAGAGDTQYF. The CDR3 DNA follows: TGTGCCAGCAGCCCCACAGGACTAGCGGGGGCAGGAGATACGCAGTATTTT.